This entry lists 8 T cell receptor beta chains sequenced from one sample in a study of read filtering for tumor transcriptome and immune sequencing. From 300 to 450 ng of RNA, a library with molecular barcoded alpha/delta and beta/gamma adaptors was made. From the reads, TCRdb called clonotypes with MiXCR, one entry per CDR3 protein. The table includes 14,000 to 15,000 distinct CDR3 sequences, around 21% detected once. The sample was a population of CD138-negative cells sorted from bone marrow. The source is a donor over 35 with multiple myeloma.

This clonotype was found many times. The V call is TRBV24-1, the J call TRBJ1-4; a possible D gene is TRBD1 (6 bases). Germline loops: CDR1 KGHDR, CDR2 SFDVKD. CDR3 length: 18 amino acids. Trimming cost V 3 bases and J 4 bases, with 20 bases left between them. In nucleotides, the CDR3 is TGTGCCACCAGTGATCCGGCTCGCGACAAGGGGGGTAATGAAAAACTGTTTTTT. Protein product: CATSDPARDKGGNEKLFF.

Here the CDR3 reads CASTSGGGSYEQYF. The CDR3 DNA is TGTGCCAGCACCTCGGGGGGCGGGAGCTACGAGCAGTACTTC. The J gene is TRBJ2-7, the V gene TRBV7-2; D is possibly TRBD2 (7 bases). V was cut by 7 bases and J by 3 bases, with 16 bases left in between. From germline, CDR1 is SGHTA and CDR2 FQGNSA. CDR3 size: 14 residues.

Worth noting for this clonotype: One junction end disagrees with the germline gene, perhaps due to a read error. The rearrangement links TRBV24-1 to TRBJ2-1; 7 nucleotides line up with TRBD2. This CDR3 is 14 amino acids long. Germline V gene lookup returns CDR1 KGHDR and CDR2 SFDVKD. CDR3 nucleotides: TGCGCCTCCAGCGGGATTCGCTCCTACAATGAGCAGTTCTTC. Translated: CASSGIRSYNEQFF.

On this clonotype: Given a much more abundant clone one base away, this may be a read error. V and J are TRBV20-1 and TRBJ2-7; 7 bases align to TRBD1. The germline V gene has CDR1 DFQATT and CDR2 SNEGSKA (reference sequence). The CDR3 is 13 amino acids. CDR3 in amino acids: CRAEGAGPYEQYF. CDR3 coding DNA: TGCAGAGCCGAGGGGGCCGGACCCTACGAGCAGTACTTC.

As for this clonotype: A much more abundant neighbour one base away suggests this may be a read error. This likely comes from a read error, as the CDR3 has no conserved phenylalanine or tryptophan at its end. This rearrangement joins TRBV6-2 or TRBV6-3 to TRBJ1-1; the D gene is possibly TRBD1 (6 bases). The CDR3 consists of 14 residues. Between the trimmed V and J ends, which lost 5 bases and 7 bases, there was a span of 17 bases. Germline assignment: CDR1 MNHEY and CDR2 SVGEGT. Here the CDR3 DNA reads TGTGCCAGCAGTCTACAGGGCACGGTCGGTGAAGCTTTCATT. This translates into CASSLQGTVGEAFI.

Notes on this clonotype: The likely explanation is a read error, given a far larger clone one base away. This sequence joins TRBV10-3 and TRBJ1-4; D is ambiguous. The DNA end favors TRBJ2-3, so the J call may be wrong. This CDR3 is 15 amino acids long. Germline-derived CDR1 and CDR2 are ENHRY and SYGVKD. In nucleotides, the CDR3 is TGTGCCATCAGTGGGGTAGACGGAAGCACAGATGCGCAGTATTTT. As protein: CAISGVDGSTDAQYF.

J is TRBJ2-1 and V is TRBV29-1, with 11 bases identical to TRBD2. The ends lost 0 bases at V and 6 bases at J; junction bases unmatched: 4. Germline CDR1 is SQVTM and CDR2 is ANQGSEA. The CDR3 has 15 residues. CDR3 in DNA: TGCAGCGTTGAAGAGACTAGCGGGACCACCAATGAGCAGTTCTTC. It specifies CSVEETSGTTNEQFF.

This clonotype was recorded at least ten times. The CDR3 nucleotides are TGTGCCAGCAGTTCCCGACAGGGAAGAGGGGCCTACGAGCAGTACTTC. Encoded protein: CASSSRQGRGAYEQYF. The rearrangement uses TRBV28 and TRBJ2-7; 7 bases fit TRBD1. This CDR3 comprises 16 residues. V lost 4 bases, J lost 2 bases, and 11 bases stayed unmatched. Germline assignment: CDR1 MDHEN and CDR2 SYDVKM.